This T cell receptor beta chain originates from a study of identical twins. Through template switching, a universal primer site was introduced, and the cDNA contained unique molecular identifiers. TCRdb recomputed calls from the 5' RACE reads with MiXCR, one row per CDR3 protein. The sample contains about 690,000 distinct CDR3 sequences, around 6.1% of which appear only once. Among all donors, each was a healthy Caucasian. Looked up from germline, CDR1 is SGHTA and CDR2 is FQGNSA. The CDR3 sequence is 13 residues long. Trimming left V 4 bases short and J 8 bases short, with 9 bases between. Sequenced: naive T cells sorted from blood. This receptor was taken from a man aged 18 to 29 in good health. This chain connects TRBV7-2 to TRBJ1-6; D not certain. CDR3 sequence (DNA): TGTGCCAGCAGCTCGCTCCTTCATTCACCCCTCCACTTT. It translates to CASSSLLHSPLHF.